Sequencing of this T cell receptor (beta chain) was carried out in a study of T-cell memory formation after mild COVID-19. This CDR3 contains 15 residues. Trimming took off 6 bases at V and 0 bases at J, with 12 bases between the two ends. Germline assignment: CDR1 MNHEY and CDR2 SVGAGI. TCRdb re-derived calls from the 5' RACE reads in MiXCR, one entry per CDR3 protein. The repertoire consists of about 210,000 distinct CDR3 sequences, with roughly a tenth occurring once and the leading ten covering approximately 3%. This clonotype was found many times. The TCR sequence derives from a man between 18 and 35 years old who had mild COVID-19 (a few samples of this study predate the infection). Cell type and time point are not known. Sequencing input: PBMCs or a T cell subset sorted from them (not recorded which). The V and J genes are TRBV6-5 and TRBJ2-1; the D is unclear. This chain's CDR3 is CASSSLGSSYNEQFF. Here the CDR3 DNA reads TGTGCCAGCAGCTCACTGGGTAGCTCCTACAATGAGCAGTTCTTC.